This T cell receptor (beta chain) was found in a study of tumor and adjacent non-tumor tissue in lung cancer. A modified ARM-PCR protocol with three rounds of nested PCR amplified TCRbeta. TCRdb re-analysed the multiplex PCR reads in MiXCR, keeping a single row per CDR3 protein. The sample has about 100,000 distinct CDR3 sequences, 65% seen once; the top ten hold about 19%. This clonotype came up many times. This sample's RNA came from whole unsorted tissue. The normal lung tissue was taken more than 3 cm from the tumor edge. CDR1 and CDR2 (germline): SQVTM, ANQGSEA. V was shortened by 6 bases and J by 4 bases, with 15 bases between the two germline ends. The length of the CDR3 is 14 residues.

This clonotype originated in a man aged 25-45 years with non-small cell lung cancer. What was sequenced was distant non-tumor lung tissue. The chain has TRBV29-1 and TRBJ2-2; no clear D gene. CDR3: CSVDRVGFTGELFF. The DNA for the CDR3 is TGCAGCGTAGATAGGGTGGGCTTCACCGGGGAGCTGTTTTTT.